The 8 T cell receptor beta chains below come from one sample, sequenced in a study of vaccination and CD4 T cells after COVID-19. Specified treatment: approximately 11-day PBMC culture with coronavirus spike peptide pools or control peptides (ViraFEST assay). For these TCRs, the target antigens are not known. An Oncomine TCR Beta short-read assay was used to sequence the DNA from cultured CD4+ T cells. One entry per CDR3 protein, called by TCRdb with MiXCR from the PCR reads. The sample yields under 4,500 distinct CDR3 sequences, under 50% seen once. Specimen: CD4+ T cells from blood, cultured in vitro. These receptors all stem from a human donor who had recovered from COVID-19.

J is TRBJ1-4 and V is TRBV20-1; D gene unclear. This CDR3 region has 13 residues. CDR1 and CDR2 (germline): DFQATT, SNEGSKA (reference sequence). Trimming took 3 bases from V and 7 from J, leaving 12 bases between them. The CDR3 loop reads CSAREGLSEKLFF. CDR3 DNA sequence: TGCAGTGCTAGGGAAGGGCTGAGTGAAAAACTGTTTTTT.

A remark on this clonotype: A much larger clone lies a single base off, so this may be a read error. The chain couples TRBV20-1 to TRBJ1-2; D is ambiguous. Germline assignment: CDR1 DFQATT and CDR2 SNEGSKA (reference sequence). The CDR3 extends over 10 amino acids. The CDR3 here is CSASSGRYAF. The CDR3 bases are TGCAGTGCTAGCTCTGGGAGGTACGCCTTC.

V gene TRBV30 combines with J gene TRBJ1-2, with 7 nucleotides matching TRBD1. The CDR3 sequence is 12 residues long. J lost 2 bases, V lost 5 bases, and 2 bases had no gene match. Germline-derived CDR1 and CDR2 are GTSNPN and SVGIG (reference sequence). The CDR3 DNA follows: TGTGCCTGGGACAGGGACAACTATGGCTACACCTTC. Translated, it gives CAWDRDNYGYTF. Variable domain in full (rest from reference TRBV30 and TRBJ1-2): SQTIHQWPATLVQPVGSPLSLECTVEGTSNPNLYWYRQAAGRGLQLLFYSVGIGQISSEVPQNLSASRPQDRQFILSSKKLLLSDSGFYLCAWDRDNYGYTFGSGTRLTVV.

This clonotype came up a few times. Written as DNA, the CDR3 is TGCAGTGCTCGCTTCTCCGGGGCCACCGGGGAGCTGTTTTTT. Its protein product is CSARFSGATGELFF. This chain joins TRBV20-1 and TRBJ2-2; D tentatively fits TRBD1 or TRBD2 (5 bases each). Trimming left V 5 bases short and J 4 bases short, with 14 bases between. Germline values: CDR1 DFQATT, CDR2 SNEGSKA (reference sequence). The CDR3 totals 14 residues.

The CDR3 protein is CSARWDFQETQYF. The CDR3 DNA sequence: TGCAGTGCTAGATGGGACTTTCAAGAGACCCAGTACTTC. The rearrangement joins TRBV20-1 to TRBJ2-5; TRBD2 might be the D (6 bases). The length of the CDR3 is 13 residues. Trimming cost V 2 bases and J 2 bases, with 9 bases left between them. The germline CDR1 and CDR2 sequences are DFQATT and SNEGSKA (reference sequence).

The chain links TRBV20-1 to TRBJ2-1; 8 bases fit TRBD2. V lost 6 bases, J lost 3 bases, and 13 bases stayed unmatched. The CDR3 has 16 residues. Germline V lookup: CDR1 DFQATT, CDR2 SNEGSKA (reference sequence). Written as DNA, the CDR3 is TGCAGTGCCGAATCCACGCGGGGGGCTTTCTACAATGAGCAGTTCTTC. It specifies CSAESTRGAFYNEQFF.

This rearrangement joins TRBV7-9 to TRBJ2-2; 7 bases are shared with TRBD2. This CDR3 contains 15 residues. Per the germline V gene, CDR1 is SEHNR and CDR2 is FQNEAQ (reference sequence). Trimming at V came to 8 bases and at J to 4 bases, leaving 10 bases not matched to a gene. CDR3 bases: TGTGCCAGCTCGGGGGGAACCCTACCCACCGGGGAGCTGTTTTTT. It specifies CASSGGTLPTGELFF.

The chain recombines TRBV20-1 with TRBJ2-3; D is unresolved. CDR1 and CDR2 from the germline V gene are DFQATT and SNEGSKA (reference sequence). The V end lost 1 base, the J end lost 4 bases, and 6 bases lay between the germline ends. The CDR3 consists of 12 residues. The CDR3 spells CSARGHPDTQYF. CDR3 sequence (DNA): TGCAGTGCTAGAGGGCATCCAGATACGCAGTATTTT.